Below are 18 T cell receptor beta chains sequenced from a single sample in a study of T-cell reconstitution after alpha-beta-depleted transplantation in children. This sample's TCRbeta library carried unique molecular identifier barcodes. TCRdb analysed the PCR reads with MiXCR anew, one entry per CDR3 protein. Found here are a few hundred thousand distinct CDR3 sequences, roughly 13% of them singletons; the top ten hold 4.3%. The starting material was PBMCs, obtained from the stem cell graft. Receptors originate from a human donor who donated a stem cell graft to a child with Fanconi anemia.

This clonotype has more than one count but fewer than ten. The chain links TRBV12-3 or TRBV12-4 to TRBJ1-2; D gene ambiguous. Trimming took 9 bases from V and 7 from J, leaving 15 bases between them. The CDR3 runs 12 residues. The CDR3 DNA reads TGTGCCAGTTTGCCCGCGGTGGCTGGCTACACCTTC. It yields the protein CASLPAVAGYTF.

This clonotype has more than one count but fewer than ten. The CDR3, as DNA: TGTGCCAGCAGGGAACAGGGTAACTATGGCTACACCTTC. Its protein product is CASREQGNYGYTF. The V gene is TRBV6-6, the J gene TRBJ1-2; D is perhaps TRBD1 (6 bases). V lost 6 bases, J lost 1 base, and 9 bases lay in between. The CDR3 covers 13 residues. In germline, CDR1 is MNHNY, CDR2 SVGAGI (reference sequence).

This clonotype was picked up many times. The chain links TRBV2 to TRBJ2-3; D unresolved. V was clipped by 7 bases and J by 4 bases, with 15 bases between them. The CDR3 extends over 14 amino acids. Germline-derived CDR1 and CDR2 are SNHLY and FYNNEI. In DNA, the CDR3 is TGTGCCAGCACAAAAAGGGCAGAAGCAGATACGCAGTATTTT. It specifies CASTKRAEADTQYF.

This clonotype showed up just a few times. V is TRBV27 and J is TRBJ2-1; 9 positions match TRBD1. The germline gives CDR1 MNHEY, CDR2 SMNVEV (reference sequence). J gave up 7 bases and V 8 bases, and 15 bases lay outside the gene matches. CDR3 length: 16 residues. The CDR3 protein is CASLSLGDRVMNEQFF. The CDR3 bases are TGTGCCAGCCTTTCTCTGGGGGACAGGGTTATGAATGAGCAGTTCTTC.

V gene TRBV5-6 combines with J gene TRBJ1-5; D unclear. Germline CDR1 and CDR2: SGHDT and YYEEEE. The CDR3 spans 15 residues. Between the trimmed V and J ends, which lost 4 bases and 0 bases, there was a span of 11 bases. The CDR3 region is CASSRLSYSNQPQHF. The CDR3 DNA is TGTGCCAGCAGCCGACTTAGCTATAGCAATCAGCCCCAGCATTTT.

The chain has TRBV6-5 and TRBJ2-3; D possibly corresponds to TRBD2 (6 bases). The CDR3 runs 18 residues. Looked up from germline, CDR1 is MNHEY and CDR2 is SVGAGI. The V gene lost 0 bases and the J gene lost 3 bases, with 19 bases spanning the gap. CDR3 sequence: CASSYSRGGVWMTDTQYF. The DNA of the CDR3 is TGTGCCAGCAGTTACTCCCGGGGCGGGGTCTGGATGACAGATACGCAGTATTTT.

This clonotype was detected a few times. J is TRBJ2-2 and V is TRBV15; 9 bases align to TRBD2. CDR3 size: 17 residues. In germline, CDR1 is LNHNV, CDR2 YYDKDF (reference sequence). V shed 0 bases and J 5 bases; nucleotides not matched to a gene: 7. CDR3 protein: CATSRDPAGGPTGELFF. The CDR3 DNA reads TGTGCCACCAGCAGAGATCCCGCGGGGGGGCCGACCGGGGAGCTGTTTTTT.

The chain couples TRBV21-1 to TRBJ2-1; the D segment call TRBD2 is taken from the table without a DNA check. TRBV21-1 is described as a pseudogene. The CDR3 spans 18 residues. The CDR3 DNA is TGTGCCAGCAGCAAGAACGAAAAAGGGGACTACCCGAACAATGAGCAGTTCTTC. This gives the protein CASSKNEKGDYPNNEQFF.

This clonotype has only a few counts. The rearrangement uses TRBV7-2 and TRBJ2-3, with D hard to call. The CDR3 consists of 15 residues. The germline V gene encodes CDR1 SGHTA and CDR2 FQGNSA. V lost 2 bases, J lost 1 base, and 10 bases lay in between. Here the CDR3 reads CASSLNMWGTDTQYF. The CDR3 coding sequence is TGTGCCAGCAGCTTAAATATGTGGGGCACAGATACGCAGTATTTT.

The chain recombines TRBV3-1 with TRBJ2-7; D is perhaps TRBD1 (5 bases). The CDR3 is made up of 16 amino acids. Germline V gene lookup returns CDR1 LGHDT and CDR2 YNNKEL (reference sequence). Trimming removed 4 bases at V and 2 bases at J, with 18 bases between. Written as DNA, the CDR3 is TGTGCCAGCAGCCGACCCGACAGAGAAAAACCCTACGAGCAGTACGTC. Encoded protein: CASSRPDREKPYEQYV.

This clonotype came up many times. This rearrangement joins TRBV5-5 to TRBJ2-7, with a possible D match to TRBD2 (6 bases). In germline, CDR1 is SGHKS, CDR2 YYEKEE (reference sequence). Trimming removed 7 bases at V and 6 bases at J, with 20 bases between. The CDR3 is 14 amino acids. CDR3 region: CASGGTRASSEQYF. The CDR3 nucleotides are TGTGCCAGCGGGGGGACGCGGGCTAGCTCCGAGCAGTACTTC.

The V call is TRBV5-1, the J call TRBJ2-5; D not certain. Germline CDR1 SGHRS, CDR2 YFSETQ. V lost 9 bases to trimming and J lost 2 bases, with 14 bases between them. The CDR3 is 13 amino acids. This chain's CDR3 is CATRQLPQETQYF. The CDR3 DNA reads TGCGCCACCAGACAATTGCCTCAAGAGACCCAGTACTTC.

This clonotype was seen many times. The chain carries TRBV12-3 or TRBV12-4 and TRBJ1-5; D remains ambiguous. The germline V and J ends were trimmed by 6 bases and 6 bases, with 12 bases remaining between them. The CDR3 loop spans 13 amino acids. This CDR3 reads CASSPLMGQPQHF. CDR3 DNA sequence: TGTGCCAGCAGCCCTTTAATGGGTCAGCCCCAGCATTTT.

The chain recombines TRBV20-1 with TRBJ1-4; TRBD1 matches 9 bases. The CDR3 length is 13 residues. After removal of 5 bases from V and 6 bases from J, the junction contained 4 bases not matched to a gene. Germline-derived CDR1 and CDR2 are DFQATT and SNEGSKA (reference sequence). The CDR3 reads CSARQGGDEKLFF. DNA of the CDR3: TGCAGTGCTCGACAGGGGGGGGATGAAAAACTGTTTTTT.

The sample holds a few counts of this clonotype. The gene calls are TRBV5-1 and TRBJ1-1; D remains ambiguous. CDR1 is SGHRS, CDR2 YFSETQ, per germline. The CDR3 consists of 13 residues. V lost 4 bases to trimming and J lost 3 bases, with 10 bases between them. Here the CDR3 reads CASSRKSDTEAFF. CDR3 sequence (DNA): TGCGCCAGCAGCCGCAAATCCGACACTGAAGCTTTCTTT.

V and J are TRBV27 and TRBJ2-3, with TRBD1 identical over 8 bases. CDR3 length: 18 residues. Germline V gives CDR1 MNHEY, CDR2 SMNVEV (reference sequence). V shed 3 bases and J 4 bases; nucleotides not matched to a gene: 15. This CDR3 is CASSLVRSGGPWADTQYF. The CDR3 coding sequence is TGTGCCAGCAGTTTGGTCAGGTCAGGGGGCCCTTGGGCAGATACGCAGTATTTT.

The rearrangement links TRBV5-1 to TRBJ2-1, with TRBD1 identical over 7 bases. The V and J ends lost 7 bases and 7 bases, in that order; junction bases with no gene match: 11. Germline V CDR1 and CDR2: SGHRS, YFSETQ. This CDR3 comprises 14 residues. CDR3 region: CASAKGGLENEQFF. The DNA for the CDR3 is TGCGCCAGCGCCAAAGGGGGCTTGGAGAATGAGCAGTTCTTC. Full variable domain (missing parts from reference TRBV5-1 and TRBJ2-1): KAGVTQTPRYLIKTRGQQVTLSCSPISGHRSVSWYQQTPGQGLQFLFEYFSETQRNKGNFPGRFSGRQFSNSRSEMNVSTLELGDSALYLCASAKGGLENEQFFGPGTRLTVL.

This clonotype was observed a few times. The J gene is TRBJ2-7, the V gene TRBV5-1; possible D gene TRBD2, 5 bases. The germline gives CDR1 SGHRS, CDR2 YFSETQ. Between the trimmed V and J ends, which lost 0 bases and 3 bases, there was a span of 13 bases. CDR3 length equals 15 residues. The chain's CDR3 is CASSLVGSRDYEQYF. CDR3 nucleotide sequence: TGCGCCAGCAGCTTGGTGGGGTCGAGGGACTACGAGCAGTACTTC.